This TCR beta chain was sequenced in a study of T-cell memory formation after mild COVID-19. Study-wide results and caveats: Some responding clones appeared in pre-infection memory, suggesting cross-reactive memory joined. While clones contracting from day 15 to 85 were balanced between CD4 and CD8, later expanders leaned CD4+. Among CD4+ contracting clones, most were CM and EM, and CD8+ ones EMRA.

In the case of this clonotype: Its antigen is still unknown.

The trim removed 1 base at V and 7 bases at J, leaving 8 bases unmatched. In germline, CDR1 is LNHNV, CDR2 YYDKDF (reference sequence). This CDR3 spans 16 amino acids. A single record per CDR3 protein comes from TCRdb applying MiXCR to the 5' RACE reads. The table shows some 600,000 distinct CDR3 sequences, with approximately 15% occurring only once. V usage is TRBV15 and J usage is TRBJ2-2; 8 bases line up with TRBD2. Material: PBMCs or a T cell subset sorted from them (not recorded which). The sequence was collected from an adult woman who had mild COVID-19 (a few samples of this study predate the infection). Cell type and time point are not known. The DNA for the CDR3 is TGTGCCACCAGCAGAGCAGCGGGAGTAGATGACGGGGAGCTGTTTTTT. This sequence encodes CATSRAAGVDDGELFF.